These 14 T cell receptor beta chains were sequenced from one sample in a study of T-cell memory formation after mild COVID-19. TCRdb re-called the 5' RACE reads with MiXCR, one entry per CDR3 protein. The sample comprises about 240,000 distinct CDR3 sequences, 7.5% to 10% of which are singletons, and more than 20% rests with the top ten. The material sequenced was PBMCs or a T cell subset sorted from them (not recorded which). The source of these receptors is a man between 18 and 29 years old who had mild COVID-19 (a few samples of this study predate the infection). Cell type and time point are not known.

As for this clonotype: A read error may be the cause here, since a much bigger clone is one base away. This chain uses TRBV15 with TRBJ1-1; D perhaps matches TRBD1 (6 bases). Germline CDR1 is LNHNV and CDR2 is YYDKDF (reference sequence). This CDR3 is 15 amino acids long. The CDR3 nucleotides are TGTGCCATCAGCAGAGTGGGGGGGGCCGGGACTGAAGCTTTCTTT. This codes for CAISRVGGAGTEAFF.

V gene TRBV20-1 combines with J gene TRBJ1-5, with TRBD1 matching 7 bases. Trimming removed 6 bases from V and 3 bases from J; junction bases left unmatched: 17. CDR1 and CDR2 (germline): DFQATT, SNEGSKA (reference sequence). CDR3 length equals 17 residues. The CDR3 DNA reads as TGCAGTGCCAAGAATCTGAGGGGGCGAGGGTTCAATCAGCCCCAGCATTTT. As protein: CSAKNLRGRGFNQPQHF.

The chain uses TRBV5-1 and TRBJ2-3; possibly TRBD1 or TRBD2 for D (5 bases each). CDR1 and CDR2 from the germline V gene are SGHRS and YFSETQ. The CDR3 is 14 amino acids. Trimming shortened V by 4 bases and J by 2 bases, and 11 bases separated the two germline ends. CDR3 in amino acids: CASSLGVHTDTQYF. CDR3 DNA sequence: TGCGCCAGCAGCCTGGGGGTTCACACAGATACGCAGTATTTT.

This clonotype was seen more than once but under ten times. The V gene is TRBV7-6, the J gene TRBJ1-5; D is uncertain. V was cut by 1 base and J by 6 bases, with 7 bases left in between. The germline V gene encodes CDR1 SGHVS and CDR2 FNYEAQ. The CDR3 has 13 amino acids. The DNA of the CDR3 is TGTGCCAGCAGCTTAGAGGAGGGTCAGCCCCAGCATTTT. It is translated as CASSLEEGQPQHF.

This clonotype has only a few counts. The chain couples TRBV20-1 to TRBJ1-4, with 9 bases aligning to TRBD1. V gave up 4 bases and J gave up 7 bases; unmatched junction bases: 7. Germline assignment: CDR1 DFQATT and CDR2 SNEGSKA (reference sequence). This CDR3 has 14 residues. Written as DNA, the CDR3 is TGCAGTGCTATTATTGGACAGGGGAGTGAAAAACTGTTTTTT. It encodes CSAIIGQGSEKLFF.

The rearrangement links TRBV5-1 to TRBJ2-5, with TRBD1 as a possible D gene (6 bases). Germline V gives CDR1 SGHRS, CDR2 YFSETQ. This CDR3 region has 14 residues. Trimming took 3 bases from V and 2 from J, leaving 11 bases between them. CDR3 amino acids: CASSSGQQQETQYF. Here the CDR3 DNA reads TGCGCCAGCAGCTCAGGACAGCAACAAGAGACCCAGTACTTC.

The CDR3 DNA reads as TGTGCCAGCAGCTTAGAGCCAGGGGGGACCAAAAACATTCAGTACTTC. Protein sequence: CASSLEPGGTKNIQYF. This chain uses TRBV7-6 with TRBJ2-4; D perhaps matches TRBD1 (7 bases). This CDR3 has 16 residues. Trimming pared 1 base from V and 2 bases from J, leaving 12 bases between. CDR1 and CDR2 (germline): SGHVS, FNYEAQ.

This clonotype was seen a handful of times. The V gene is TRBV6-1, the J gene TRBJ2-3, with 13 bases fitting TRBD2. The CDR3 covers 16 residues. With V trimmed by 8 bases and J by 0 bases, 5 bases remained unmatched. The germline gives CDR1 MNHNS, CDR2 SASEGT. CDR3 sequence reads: CASRTSGGPSTDTQYF. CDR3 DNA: TGTGCCAGCCGGACTAGCGGGGGACCAAGCACAGATACGCAGTATTTT.

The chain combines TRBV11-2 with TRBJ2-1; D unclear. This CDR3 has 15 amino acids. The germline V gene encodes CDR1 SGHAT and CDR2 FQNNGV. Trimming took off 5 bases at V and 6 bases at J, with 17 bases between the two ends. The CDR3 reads CASSPTHGIGNEQFF. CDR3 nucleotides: TGTGCCAGCAGCCCTACCCACGGAATTGGCAATGAGCAGTTCTTC.

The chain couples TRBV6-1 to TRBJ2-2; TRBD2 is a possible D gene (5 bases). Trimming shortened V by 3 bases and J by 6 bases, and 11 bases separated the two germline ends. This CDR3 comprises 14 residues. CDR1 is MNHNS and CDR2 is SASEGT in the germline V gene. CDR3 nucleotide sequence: TGTGCCAGCAGTGACAGAAAGGGAGCCGGGGAGCTGTTTTTT. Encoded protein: CASSDRKGAGELFF.

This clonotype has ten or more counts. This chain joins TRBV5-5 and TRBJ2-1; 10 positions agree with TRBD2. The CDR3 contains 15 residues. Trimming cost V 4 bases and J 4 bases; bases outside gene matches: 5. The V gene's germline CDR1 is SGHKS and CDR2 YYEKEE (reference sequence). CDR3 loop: CASSQLAGSYNEQFF. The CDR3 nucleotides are TGTGCCAGCAGCCAACTAGCGGGGTCGTACAATGAGCAGTTCTTC.

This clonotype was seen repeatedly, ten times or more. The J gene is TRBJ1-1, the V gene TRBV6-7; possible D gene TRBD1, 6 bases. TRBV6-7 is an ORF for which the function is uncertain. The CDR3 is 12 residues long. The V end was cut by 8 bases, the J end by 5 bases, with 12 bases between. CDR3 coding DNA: TGTGCCAGCGACTACAGGGAAACTGAAGCTTTCTTT. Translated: CASDYRETEAFF.

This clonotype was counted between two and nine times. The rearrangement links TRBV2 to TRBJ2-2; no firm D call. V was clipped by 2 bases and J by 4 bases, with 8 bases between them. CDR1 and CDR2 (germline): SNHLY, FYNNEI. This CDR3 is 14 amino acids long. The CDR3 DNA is TGTGCCAGCAGTGAACAAGGGCGCACCGGGGAGCTGTTTTTT. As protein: CASSEQGRTGELFF.

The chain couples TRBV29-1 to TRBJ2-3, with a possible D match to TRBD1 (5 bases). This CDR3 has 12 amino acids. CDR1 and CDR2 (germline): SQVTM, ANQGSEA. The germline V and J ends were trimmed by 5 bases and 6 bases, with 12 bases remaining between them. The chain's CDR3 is CSVSGSTDTQYF. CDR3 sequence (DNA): TGCAGCGTTTCAGGGTCTACCGATACGCAGTATTTT.